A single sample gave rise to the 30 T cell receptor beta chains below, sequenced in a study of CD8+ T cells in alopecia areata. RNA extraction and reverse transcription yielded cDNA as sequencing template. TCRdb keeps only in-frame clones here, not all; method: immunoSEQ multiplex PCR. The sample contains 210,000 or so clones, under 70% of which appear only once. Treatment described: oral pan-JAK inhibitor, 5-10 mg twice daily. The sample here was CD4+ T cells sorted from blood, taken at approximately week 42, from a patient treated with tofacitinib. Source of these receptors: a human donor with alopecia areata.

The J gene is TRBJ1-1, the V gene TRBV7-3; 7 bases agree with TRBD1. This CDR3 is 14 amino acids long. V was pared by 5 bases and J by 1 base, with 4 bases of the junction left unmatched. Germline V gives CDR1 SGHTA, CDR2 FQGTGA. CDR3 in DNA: TGTGCCAGCAGCACCACAGGGGAGAACACTGAAGCTTTCTTT. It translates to CASSTTGENTEAFF.

CDR3 residues: CASSVEATLLTGELFF. In nucleotides, the CDR3 is TGTGCCAGCAGCGTAGAAGCCACTCTCCTCACCGGGGAGCTGTTTTTT. The chain uses TRBV9 and TRBJ2-2; D gene ambiguous. V lost 0 bases, J lost 4 bases, and 13 bases lay in between. The CDR3 has 16 amino acids. Germline V gene sequence: CDR1 SGDLS, CDR2 YYNGEE.

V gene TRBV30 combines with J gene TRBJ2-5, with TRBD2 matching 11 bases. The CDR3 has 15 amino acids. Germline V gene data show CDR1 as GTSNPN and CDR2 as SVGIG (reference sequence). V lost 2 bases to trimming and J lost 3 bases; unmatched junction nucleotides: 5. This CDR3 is CAWSFRLAGKETQYF. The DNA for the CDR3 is TGTGCCTGGAGTTTTCGACTAGCGGGGAAAGAGACCCAGTACTTC.

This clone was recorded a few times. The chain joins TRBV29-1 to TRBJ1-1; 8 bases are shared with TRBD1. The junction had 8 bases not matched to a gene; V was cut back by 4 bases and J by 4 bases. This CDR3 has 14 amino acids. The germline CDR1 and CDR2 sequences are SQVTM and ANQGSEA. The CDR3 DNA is TGCAGCGTTGGAGGGACAGGACTAACCACTGAAGCTTTCTTT. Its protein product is CSVGGTGLTTEAFF.

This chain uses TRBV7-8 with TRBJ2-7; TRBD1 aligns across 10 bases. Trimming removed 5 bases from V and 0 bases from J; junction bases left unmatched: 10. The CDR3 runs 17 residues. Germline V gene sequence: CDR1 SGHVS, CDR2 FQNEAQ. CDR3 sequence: CASSQSTGGKSSYEQYF. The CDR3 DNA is TGTGCCAGCAGCCAATCGACAGGGGGCAAGAGCTCCTACGAGCAGTACTTC.

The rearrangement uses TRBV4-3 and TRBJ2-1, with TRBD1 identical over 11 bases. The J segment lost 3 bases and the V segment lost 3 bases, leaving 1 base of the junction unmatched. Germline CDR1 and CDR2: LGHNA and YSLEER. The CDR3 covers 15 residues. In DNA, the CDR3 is TGCGCCAGCAGCCAGGGACAGGGGGTCTACAATGAGCAGTTCTTC. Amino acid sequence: CASSQGQGVYNEQFF.

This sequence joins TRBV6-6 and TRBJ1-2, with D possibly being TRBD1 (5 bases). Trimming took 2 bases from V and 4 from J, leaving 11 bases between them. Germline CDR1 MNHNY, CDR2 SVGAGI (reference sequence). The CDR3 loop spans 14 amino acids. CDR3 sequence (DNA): TGTGCCAGCAGTTACACTACAGGTTCCTATGGCTACACCTTC. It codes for CASSYTTGSYGYTF.

The CDR3 here is CASSPDSSSYEQYF. DNA for the CDR3: TGTGCCAGCTCACCGGACAGCAGCTCCTACGAGCAGTACTTC. The chain employs TRBV18 and TRBJ2-7, with D possibly TRBD1 on 6 matching bases. In germline, CDR1 is KGHSH, CDR2 LQKENI. The CDR3 sequence is 14 residues long. Deletions cut 3 bases from V and 0 bases from J, with 9 bases between.

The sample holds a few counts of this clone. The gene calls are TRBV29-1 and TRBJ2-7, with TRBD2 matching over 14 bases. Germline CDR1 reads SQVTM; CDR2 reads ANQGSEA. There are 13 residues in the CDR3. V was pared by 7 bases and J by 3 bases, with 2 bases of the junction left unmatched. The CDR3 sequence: CSAGLAGGYEQYF. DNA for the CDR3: TGCAGCGCCGGACTAGCGGGGGGCTACGAGCAGTACTTC.

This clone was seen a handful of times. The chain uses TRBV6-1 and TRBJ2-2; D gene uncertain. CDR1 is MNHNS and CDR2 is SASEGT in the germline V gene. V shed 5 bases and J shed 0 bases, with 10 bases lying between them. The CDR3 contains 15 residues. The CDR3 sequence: CASSFKTTNTGELFF. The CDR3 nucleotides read TGTGCCAGCAGTTTCAAAACTACGAACACCGGGGAGCTGTTTTTT.

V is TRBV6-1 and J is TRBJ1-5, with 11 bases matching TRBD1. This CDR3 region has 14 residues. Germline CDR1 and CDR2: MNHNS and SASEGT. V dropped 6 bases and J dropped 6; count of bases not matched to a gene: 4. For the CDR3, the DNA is TGTGCCAGCAGAGCGGACAGGGGGCTTCAGCCCCAGCATTTT. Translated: CASRADRGLQPQHF.

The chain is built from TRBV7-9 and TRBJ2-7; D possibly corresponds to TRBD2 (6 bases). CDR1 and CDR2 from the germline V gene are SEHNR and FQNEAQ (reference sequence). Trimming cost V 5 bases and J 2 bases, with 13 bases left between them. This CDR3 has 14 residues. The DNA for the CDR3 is TGTGCCAGCAGCCCAAGCGGGTACGCCTACGAGCAGTACTTC. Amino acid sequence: CASSPSGYAYEQYF.

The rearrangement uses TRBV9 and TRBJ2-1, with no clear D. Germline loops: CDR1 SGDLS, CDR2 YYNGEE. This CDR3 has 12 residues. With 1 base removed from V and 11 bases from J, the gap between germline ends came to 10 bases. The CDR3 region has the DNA TGTGCCAGCAGCGTAAGTACGGACCAGCAGTTCTTC. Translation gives CASSVSTDQQFF.

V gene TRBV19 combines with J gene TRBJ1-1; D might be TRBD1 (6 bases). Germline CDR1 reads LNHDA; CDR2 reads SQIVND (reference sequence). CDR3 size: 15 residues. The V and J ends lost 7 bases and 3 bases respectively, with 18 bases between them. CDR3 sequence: CASKTRDTRDTEAFF. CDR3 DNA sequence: TGTGCCAGTAAGACCCGGGACACGAGGGACACTGAAGCTTTCTTT.

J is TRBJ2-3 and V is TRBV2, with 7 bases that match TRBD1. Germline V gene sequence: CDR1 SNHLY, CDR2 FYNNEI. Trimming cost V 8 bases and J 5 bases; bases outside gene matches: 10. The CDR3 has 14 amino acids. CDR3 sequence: CASVINNRGDTQYF. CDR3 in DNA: TGTGCCAGCGTTATTAATAACAGGGGAGATACGCAGTATTTT.

The CDR3 DNA reads as TGTGCCAGCATTCCGACAGCTACTAACTATGGCTACACCTTC. Translation: CASIPTATNYGYTF. The chain employs TRBV2 and TRBJ1-2; D possibly corresponds to TRBD1 (5 bases). V lost 7 bases, J lost 0 bases, and 12 bases lay in between. CDR3 length: 14 residues. CDR1 is SNHLY, CDR2 FYNNEI, per germline.

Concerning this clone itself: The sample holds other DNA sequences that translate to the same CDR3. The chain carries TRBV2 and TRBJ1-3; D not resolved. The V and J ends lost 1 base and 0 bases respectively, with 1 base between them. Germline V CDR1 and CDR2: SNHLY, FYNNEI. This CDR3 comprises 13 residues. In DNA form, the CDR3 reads TGTGCCAGCAGTGAAGTCTCTGGAAACACCATATATTTT. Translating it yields CASSEVSGNTIYF.

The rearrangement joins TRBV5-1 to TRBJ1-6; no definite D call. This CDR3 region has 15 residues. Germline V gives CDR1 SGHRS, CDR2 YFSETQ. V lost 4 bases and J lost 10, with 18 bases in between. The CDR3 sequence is CASSPTNREASPLHF. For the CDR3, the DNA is TGCGCCAGCAGCCCCACGAACCGGGAGGCCTCACCCCTCCACTTT.

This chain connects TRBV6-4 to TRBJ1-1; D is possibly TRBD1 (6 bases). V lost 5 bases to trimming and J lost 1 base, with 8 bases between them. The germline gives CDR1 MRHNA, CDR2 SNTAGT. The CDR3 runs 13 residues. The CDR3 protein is CASSLDRNTEAFF. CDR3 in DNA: TGTGCCAGCAGTTTGGACAGGAACACTGAAGCTTTCTTT.

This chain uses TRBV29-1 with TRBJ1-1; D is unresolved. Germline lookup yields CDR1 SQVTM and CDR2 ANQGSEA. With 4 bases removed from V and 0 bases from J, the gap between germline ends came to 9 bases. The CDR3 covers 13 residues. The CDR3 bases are TGCAGCGTTGGCGAGAACATGAACACTGAAGCTTTCTTT. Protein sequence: CSVGENMNTEAFF. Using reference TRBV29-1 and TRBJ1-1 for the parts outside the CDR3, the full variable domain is SAVISQKPSRDICQRGTSLTIQCQVDSQVTMMFWYRQQPGQSLTLIATANQGSEATYESGFVIDKFPISRPNLTFSTLTVSNMSPEDSSIYLCSVGENMNTEAFFGQGTRLTVV.

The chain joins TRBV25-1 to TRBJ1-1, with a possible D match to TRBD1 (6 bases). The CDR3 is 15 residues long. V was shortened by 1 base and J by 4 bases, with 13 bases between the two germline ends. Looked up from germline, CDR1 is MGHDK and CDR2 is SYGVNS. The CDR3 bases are TGTGCCAGCAGTGAATCAGGCAGGGGACGCACTGAAGCTTTCTTT. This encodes CASSESGRGRTEAFF.

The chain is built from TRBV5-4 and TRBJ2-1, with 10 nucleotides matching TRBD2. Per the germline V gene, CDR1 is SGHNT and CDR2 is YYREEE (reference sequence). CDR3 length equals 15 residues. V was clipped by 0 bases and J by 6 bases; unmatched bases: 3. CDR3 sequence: CASSLGSGGSNEQFF. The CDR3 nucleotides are TGTGCCAGCAGCTTGGGTAGCGGGGGGTCCAATGAGCAGTTCTTC. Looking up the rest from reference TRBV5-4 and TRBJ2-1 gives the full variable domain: ETGVTQSPTHLIKTRGQQVTLRCSSQSGHNTVSWYQQALGQGPQFIFQYYREEENGRGNFPPRFSGLQFPNYSSELNVNALELDDSALYLCASSLGSGGSNEQFFGPGTRLTVL.

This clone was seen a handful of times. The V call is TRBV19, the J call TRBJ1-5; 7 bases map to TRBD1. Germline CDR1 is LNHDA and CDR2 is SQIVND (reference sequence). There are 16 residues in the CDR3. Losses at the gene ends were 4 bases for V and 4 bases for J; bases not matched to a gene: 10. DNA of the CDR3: TGTGCCAGTAGTACTCGACAGGGCGGATCAAATCAGCCCCAGCATTTT. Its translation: CASSTRQGGSNQPQHF.

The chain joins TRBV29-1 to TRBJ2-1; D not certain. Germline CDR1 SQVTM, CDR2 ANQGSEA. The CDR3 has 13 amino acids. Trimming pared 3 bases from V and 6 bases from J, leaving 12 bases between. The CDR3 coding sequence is TGCAGCGTTGATGATGGCGGCCGCAATGAGCAGTTCTTC. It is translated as CSVDDGGRNEQFF.

The CDR3, as DNA: TGTGCCAGTAGTACCCCCGGGGGCGGTGTCTACAATGAGCAGTTCTTC. Translated: CASSTPGGGVYNEQFF. The chain links TRBV19 to TRBJ2-1; D may be TRBD1 or TRBD2 (6 bases each). V was shortened by 4 bases and J by 3 bases, with 16 bases between the two germline ends. Germline-derived CDR1 and CDR2 are LNHDA and SQIVND (reference sequence). The CDR3 length is 16 residues.

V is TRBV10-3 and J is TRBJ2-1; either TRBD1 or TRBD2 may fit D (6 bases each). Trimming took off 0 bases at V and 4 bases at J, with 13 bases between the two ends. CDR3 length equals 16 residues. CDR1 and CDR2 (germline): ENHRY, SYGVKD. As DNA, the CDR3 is TGTGCCATCAGTGAGTCGGAGGGGGGTGCATACAATGAGCAGTTCTTC. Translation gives CAISESEGGAYNEQFF.

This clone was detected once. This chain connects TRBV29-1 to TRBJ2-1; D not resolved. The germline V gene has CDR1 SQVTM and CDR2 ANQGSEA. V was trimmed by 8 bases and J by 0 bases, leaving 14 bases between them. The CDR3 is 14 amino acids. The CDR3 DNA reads TGCAGCACCACCGCGACAATCTCCTACAATGAGCAGTTCTTC. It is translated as CSTTATISYNEQFF.

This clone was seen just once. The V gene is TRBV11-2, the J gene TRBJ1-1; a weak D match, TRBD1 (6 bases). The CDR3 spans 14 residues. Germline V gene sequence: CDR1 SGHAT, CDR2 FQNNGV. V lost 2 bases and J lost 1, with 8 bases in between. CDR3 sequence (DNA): TGTGCCAGCAGCTTATCGACAGGGAACACTGAAGCTTTCTTT. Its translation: CASSLSTGNTEAFF.

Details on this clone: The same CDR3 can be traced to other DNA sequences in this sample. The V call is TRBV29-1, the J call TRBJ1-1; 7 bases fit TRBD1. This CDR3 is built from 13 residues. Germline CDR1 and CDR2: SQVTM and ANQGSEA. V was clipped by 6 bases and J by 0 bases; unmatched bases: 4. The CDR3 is CSVSGQLNTEAFF. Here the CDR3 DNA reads TGCAGCGTGTCGGGACAGTTGAACACTGAAGCTTTCTTT.

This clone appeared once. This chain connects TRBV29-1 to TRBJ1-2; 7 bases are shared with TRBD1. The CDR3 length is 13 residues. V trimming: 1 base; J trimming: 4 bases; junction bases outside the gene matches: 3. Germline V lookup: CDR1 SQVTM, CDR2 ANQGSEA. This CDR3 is CSVEARGPYGYTF. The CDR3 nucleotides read TGCAGCGTTGAAGCTAGGGGGCCCTATGGCTACACCTTC.